The following is a T cell receptor beta chain sequence with its context. These data come from a study of blood T cell repertoires in COVID-19. The study drew participants aged about 18 to 95 years from some 24 US areas. Method: immunoSEQ multiplex PCR; TCRdb's copy keeps in-frame clones and lacks some. The sample consists of roughly 290,000 clones, around nine tenths of them appearing once. The sequenced sample consisted of PBMCs or T cells enriched from blood (not recorded which). This receptor was obtained from a woman aged 40 to 49 who had recovered from COVID-19.

The CDR3 DNA sequence: TGTGCCAGCAGCCTCCAGGGGTTTATCACTGAAGCTTTCTTT. This gives the protein CASSLQGFITEAFF. V gene TRBV7-8 combines with J gene TRBJ1-1; the D gene is possibly TRBD1 (6 bases). V lost 5 bases and J lost 4, with 14 bases in between. Germline V gene lookup returns CDR1 SGHVS and CDR2 FQNEAQ. This CDR3 is built from 14 residues.